Below, 31 T cell receptor beta chains from the same sample are listed, as sequenced in a study of cytomegalovirus exposure and HLA in healthy donors. PCR involved 60 Vbeta and 13 Jbeta primers. The protocol was immunoSEQ multiplex PCR, while the TCRdb copy is restricted to in-frame clones and leaves out a portion. This repertoire includes 180,000 or so clones. Input material: PBMCs. The receptors stem from a boy between 5 and 17 years old in good health and CMV-seronegative.

The rearrangement links TRBV18 to TRBJ1-2; TRBD1 is a possible D gene (6 bases). The germline V and J ends were trimmed by 5 bases and 5 bases, with 18 bases remaining between them. The CDR3 spans 15 residues. Germline CDR1 and CDR2: KGHSH and LQKENI. The CDR3 DNA is TGTGCCAGCTCAGCTAGGACAGAGGATTTTTATGGCTACACCTTC. Amino acids: CASSARTEDFYGYTF. Based on the CDR3 plus reference TRBV18 and TRBJ1-2, the full variable domain is NAGVMQNPRHLVRRRGQEARLRCSPMKGHSHVYWYRQLPEEGLKFMVYLQKENIIDESGMPKERFSAEFPKEGPSILRIQQVVRGDSAAYFCASSARTEDFYGYTFGSGTRLTVV.

The CDR3 sequence: CATRNQPQGGEQPQHF. Written as DNA, the CDR3 is TGTGCCACCAGGAATCAGCCACAGGGGGGCGAGCAGCCCCAGCATTTT. The chain links TRBV10-3 to TRBJ1-5, with 8 positions matching TRBD1. CDR1 and CDR2 (germline): ENHRY, SYGVKD. Trimming at V came to 10 bases and at J to 7 bases, leaving 18 bases not matched to a gene. The CDR3 runs 16 residues.

The chain has TRBV19 and TRBJ1-2; D may be TRBD1 (6 bases). The V end lost 8 bases, the J end lost 4 bases, and 20 bases lay between the germline ends. Germline V gene sequence: CDR1 LNHDA, CDR2 SQIVND (reference sequence). The CDR3 loop spans 15 amino acids. In nucleotides, the CDR3 is TGTGCCAGTCGGACGAGCGATGGACAGCTCTATGGCTACACCTTC. As protein: CASRTSDGQLYGYTF.

The chain combines TRBV5-4 with TRBJ1-2; a possible D gene is TRBD1 (6 bases). In germline, CDR1 is SGHNT, CDR2 YYREEE (reference sequence). CDR3 length: 12 residues. The ends were cut back, 10 bases at V and 6 bases at J, with 16 bases in the middle. CDR3 region: CAQHSPGDGYTF. CDR3 DNA: TGTGCCCAGCACTCCCCAGGGGATGGCTACACCTTC.

The chain couples TRBV13 to TRBJ1-2; TRBD1 might be the D (5 bases). The CDR3 consists of 15 residues. Germline V gene lookup returns CDR1 PRHDT and CDR2 FYEKMQ (reference sequence). Deletions cut 6 bases from V and 1 base from J, with 15 bases between. Here the CDR3 DNA reads TGTGCCAGCAGTCAAGGACATAAATTTAACTATGGCTACACCTTC. This translates into CASSQGHKFNYGYTF.

V is TRBV6-1 and J is TRBJ2-3; TRBD2 matches at 7 bases. This CDR3 contains 16 residues. CDR1 and CDR2 from the germline V gene are MNHNS and SASEGT. V lost 4 bases to trimming and J lost 4 bases; unmatched junction nucleotides: 11. The CDR3 loop is CASSGLFAGVPDTQYF. CDR3 DNA sequence: TGTGCCAGCAGTGGGCTCTTTGCGGGGGTTCCAGATACGCAGTATTTT.

The chain joins TRBV11-2 to TRBJ2-1; 11 bases match TRBD2. CDR3 length: 16 residues. Germline trimming cut 5 bases from V and 2 bases from J; bases unmatched to any gene: 5. Germline values: CDR1 SGHAT, CDR2 FQNNGV. The CDR3 coding sequence is TGTGCCAGCAGCGCCTTACTAGCGGGGGCCTACAATGAGCAGTTCTTC. Translated, it gives CASSALLAGAYNEQFF.

The chain combines TRBV15 with TRBJ1-1; D is undetermined. The CDR3 runs 13 residues. V was cut by 5 bases and J by 1 base, with 8 bases left in between. CDR1 LNHNV and CDR2 YYDKDF come from the germline V gene (reference sequence). CDR3 nucleotide sequence: TGTGCCACCAGCTCCTACGGGAACACTGAAGCTTTCTTT. This gives the protein CATSSYGNTEAFF.

This chain connects TRBV9 to TRBJ1-1; possible D gene TRBD1, 6 bases. V dropped 0 bases and J dropped 10 bases, with 19 bases sitting between them. The CDR3 covers 15 residues. CDR1 SGDLS and CDR2 YYNGEE come from the germline V gene. The CDR3 DNA reads TGTGCCAGCAGCGTAGACGGGGACATCCGAAGTGGAGCTTTCTTT. Its translation: CASSVDGDIRSGAFF.

This rearrangement joins TRBV30 to TRBJ1-2; D perhaps matches TRBD1 (6 bases). Germline V gene lookup returns CDR1 GTSNPN and CDR2 SVGIG (reference sequence). The CDR3 is 18 amino acids. The germline V and J ends were trimmed by 3 bases and 0 bases, with 23 bases remaining between them. CDR3 in amino acids: CAWRSEDRKKSANYGYTF. CDR3 DNA sequence: TGTGCCTGGAGAAGTGAGGACAGAAAGAAATCAGCTAACTATGGCTACACCTTC.

The chain joins TRBV5-6 to TRBJ2-5; TRBD2 might be the D (6 bases). The CDR3 contains 13 residues. Deletions cut 0 bases from V and 5 bases from J, with 8 bases between. CDR1 and CDR2 from the germline V gene are SGHDT and YYEEEE. The CDR3 is CASSLGGEETQYF. The CDR3 DNA follows: TGTGCCAGCAGCTTGGGGGGGGAGGAGACCCAGTACTTC.

V is TRBV5-1 and J is TRBJ1-5, with D hard to call. Between the trimmed V and J ends, which lost 4 bases and 8 bases, there was a span of 16 bases. Per the germline V gene, CDR1 is SGHRS and CDR2 is YFSETQ. This CDR3 is built from 14 residues. In DNA, the CDR3 is TGCGCCAGCAGCCCGGAAGGCGGGCGGGAGCCCCAGCATTTT. It translates to CASSPEGGREPQHF.

J is TRBJ2-3 and V is TRBV27; 7 nucleotides agree with TRBD2. The germline gives CDR1 MNHEY, CDR2 SMNVEV (reference sequence). The CDR3 is 15 residues long. J gave up 2 bases and V 8 bases, and 10 bases lay outside the gene matches. The CDR3 sequence: CASFGASGTTDTQYF. The CDR3 coding sequence is TGTGCCAGCTTCGGGGCTAGCGGAACCACAGATACGCAGTATTTT.

This sequence joins TRBV18 and TRBJ2-5, with 9 bases aligning to TRBD2. Per the germline V gene, CDR1 is KGHSH and CDR2 is LQKENI. The CDR3 sequence is 14 residues long. V lost 6 bases and J lost 2; bases outside the gene matches: 4. The chain's CDR3 is CASSPSGVQETQYF. DNA for the CDR3: TGTGCCAGCTCCCCTAGCGGGGTACAAGAGACCCAGTACTTC. Supplemented by reference TRBV18 and TRBJ2-5, the full variable domain reads NAGVMQNPRHLVRRRGQEARLRCSPMKGHSHVYWYRQLPEEGLKFMVYLQKENIIDESGMPKERFSAEFPKEGPSILRIQQVVRGDSAAYFCASSPSGVQETQYFGPGTRLLVL.

The CDR3 DNA reads as TGTGCCAGCAGTGAAGGGACAGGGGGCTCCTACGAGCAGTACTTC. Protein: CASSEGTGGSYEQYF. The chain joins TRBV6-1 to TRBJ2-7; 10 positions agree with TRBD1. This CDR3 has 15 residues. Germline CDR1 reads MNHNS; CDR2 reads SASEGT. J was trimmed by 0 bases and V by 1 base; bases with no gene match: 0.

To note about this clone: Other DNA variants within this sample encode the same CDR3. For the CDR3, the DNA is TGTGCCAGCAGTTACCGCGGACAGGGGAACACTGAAGCTTTCTTT. Translated, it gives CASSYRGQGNTEAFF. This chain joins TRBV6-5 and TRBJ1-1; 8 bases map to TRBD1. J was trimmed by 1 base and V by 2 bases; bases with no gene match: 3. CDR1 and CDR2 from the germline V gene are MNHEY and SVGAGI. CDR3 length: 15 residues.

The rearrangement uses TRBV7-9 and TRBJ2-1; D is uncertain. Trimming took off 2 bases at V and 6 bases at J, with 14 bases between the two ends. CDR1 is SEHNR, CDR2 FQNEAQ, per germline (reference sequence). The CDR3 runs 15 residues. The CDR3 sequence: CASSLNLFPGNEQFF. Written as DNA, the CDR3 is TGTGCCAGCAGCTTAAATCTTTTTCCCGGCAATGAGCAGTTCTTC.

The CDR3 loop reads CASSVVPAGLFNQPQHF. The CDR3 DNA reads TGTGCCAGCAGCGTGGTTCCGGCAGGGCTATTCAATCAGCCCCAGCATTTT. This sequence joins TRBV7-8 and TRBJ1-5, with a possible D match to TRBD1 (5 bases). Germline V gene lookup returns CDR1 SGHVS and CDR2 FQNEAQ. This CDR3 comprises 17 residues. Trimming removed 5 bases at V and 3 bases at J, with 20 bases between.

The V call is TRBV19, the J call TRBJ1-2, with 7 bases aligning to TRBD1. With V trimmed by 3 bases and J by 7 bases, 5 bases remained unmatched. The CDR3 totals 13 residues. Germline V CDR1 and CDR2: LNHDA, SQIVND (reference sequence). In DNA form, the CDR3 reads TGTGCCAGTAGTATCCCCTCAGGGGGTGGCTACACCTTC. This gives the protein CASSIPSGGGYTF.

The chain joins TRBV27 to TRBJ1-1, with 9 bases fitting TRBD1. The germline V gene encodes CDR1 MNHEY and CDR2 SMNVEV (reference sequence). V lost 4 bases to trimming and J lost 6 bases; unmatched junction nucleotides: 12. This CDR3 contains 16 residues. The CDR3 reads CASSSHPGQGVPEAFF. CDR3 sequence (DNA): TGTGCCAGCAGTTCTCATCCGGGACAGGGTGTGCCTGAAGCTTTCTTT.

The chain carries TRBV9 and TRBJ2-3; 8 bases agree with TRBD2. Germline V gene sequence: CDR1 SGDLS, CDR2 YYNGEE. Germline trimming cut 0 bases from V and 0 bases from J; bases unmatched to any gene: 6. This CDR3 is 17 amino acids long. CDR3 in DNA: TGTGCCAGCAGCGTAGGTAGTAGCGGGGTTAGCACAGATACGCAGTATTTT. It translates to CASSVGSSGVSTDTQYF.

This chain uses TRBV4-1 with TRBJ2-5; 11 positions agree with TRBD2. The germline gives CDR1 MGHRA, CDR2 YSYEKL. The CDR3 runs to 14 residues. J was trimmed by 11 bases and V by 1 base; bases with no gene match: 6. The CDR3 protein is CASSQVSGGVQQYF. The CDR3 DNA follows: TGCGCCAGCAGCCAAGTTAGCGGGGGGGTTCAGCAGTACTTC.

The chain employs TRBV5-4 and TRBJ1-1, with 8 bases identical to TRBD1. Germline-derived CDR1 and CDR2 are SGHNT and YYREEE (reference sequence). V lost 2 bases and J lost 5; bases outside the gene matches: 8. There are 15 residues in the CDR3. DNA for the CDR3: TGTGCCAGCAGCTTACCCGGACAGGGAAGTACTGAAGCTTTCTTT. This gives the protein CASSLPGQGSTEAFF.

The V gene is TRBV11-2, the J gene TRBJ2-1; 8 nucleotides agree with TRBD2. Germline values: CDR1 SGHAT, CDR2 FQNNGV. V gave up 4 bases and J gave up 4 bases; unmatched junction bases: 6. This CDR3 spans 15 amino acids. CDR3 nucleotide sequence: TGTGCCAGCAGCTCATTAGCGGGGCGGTACAATGAGCAGTTCTTC. Translating gives CASSSLAGRYNEQFF.

The chain links TRBV5-1 to TRBJ2-2, with 8 nucleotides matching TRBD1. V lost 4 bases and J lost 4; bases outside the gene matches: 3. CDR3 size: 14 residues. Germline CDR1 SGHRS, CDR2 YFSETQ. The DNA of the CDR3 is TGCGCCAGCAGCCAGGGGGCTGGCACCGGGGAGCTGTTTTTT. Amino acids: CASSQGAGTGELFF.

The chain employs TRBV28 and TRBJ1-1; TRBD1 is a possible D gene (5 bases). V was clipped by 4 bases and J by 4 bases, with 19 bases between them. The CDR3 has 16 amino acids. CDR1 and CDR2 from the germline V gene are MDHEN and SYDVKM. In DNA form, the CDR3 reads TGTGCCAGCAGTTCTGGGGGGGGTACCAAGGGCACTGAAGCTTTCTTT. Translating it yields CASSSGGGTKGTEAFF.

This chain joins TRBV7-6 and TRBJ1-3, with D perhaps TRBD1 (6 bases). This CDR3 comprises 14 residues. Germline V gives CDR1 SGHVS, CDR2 FNYEAQ. V lost 5 bases and J 1 base, leaving 9 bases between the germline ends. The CDR3 loop is CASSRTASGNTIYF. CDR3 nucleotide sequence: TGTGCCAGCAGCCGGACAGCTTCTGGAAACACCATATATTTT.

The rearrangement joins TRBV2 to TRBJ1-3; 9 positions match TRBD1. Germline V gene sequence: CDR1 SNHLY, CDR2 FYNNEI. CDR3 size: 15 residues. V lost 6 bases, J lost 4 bases, and 7 bases stayed unmatched. CDR3 DNA sequence: TGTGCCAGCAGACAACAGGGGGCGCGAGGAAACACCATATATTTT. Amino acids: CASRQQGARGNTIYF. Full variable domain (missing parts from reference TRBV2 and TRBJ1-3): EPEVTQTPSHQVTQMGQEVILRCVPISNHLYFYWYRQILGQKVEFLVSFYNNEISEKSEIFDDQFSVERPDGSNFTLKIRSTKLEDSAMYFCASRQQGARGNTIYFGEGSWLTVV.

The chain has TRBV27 and TRBJ2-2; TRBD1 is a possible D gene (6 bases). This CDR3 spans 16 amino acids. Germline V lookup: CDR1 MNHEY, CDR2 SMNVEV (reference sequence). The germline V and J ends were trimmed by 9 bases and 0 bases, with 17 bases remaining between them. CDR3 sequence reads: CASSPGHPPNTGELFF. The CDR3 nucleotides are TGTGCCAGTTCCCCGGGACATCCCCCGAACACCGGGGAGCTGTTTTTT.

The genes are TRBV10-1 and TRBJ2-2; D gene uncertain. CDR1 and CDR2 from the germline V gene are WNHNN and SYGVQD (reference sequence). The V end was cut by 4 bases, the J end by 7 bases, with 4 bases between. This CDR3 contains 11 residues. CDR3 in DNA: TGCGCCAGCAGTGGACTCGGGGAGCTGTTTTTT. Protein product: CASSGLGELFF.

The chain recombines TRBV7-8 with TRBJ2-7; tentatively, D is TRBD1 (6 bases). Per the germline V gene, CDR1 is SGHVS and CDR2 is FQNEAQ. Trimming removed 2 bases from V and 7 bases from J, with 18 bases in between. The CDR3 totals 15 residues. The CDR3 sequence is CASSLRDRWAGEQYF. DNA of the CDR3: TGTGCCAGCAGCTTAAGAGACAGGTGGGCCGGGGAGCAGTACTTC.